This T cell receptor (beta chain) emerged from a study of blood T cells in healthy people across ages. Study-wide results and caveats: The study lacked donor CMV status, which possibly confounded expanded clonotype changes. Older age went with lower TCR beta diversity per million T cells, in a roughly linear way.

Using a J-beta primer mix together with a sample-barcoded 5' primer, a second PCR was run for roughly 6 to 12 cycles. TCRdb redid the calling of the 5' RACE reads with MiXCR, one entry per CDR3 protein. The sample has approximately 1,100,000 distinct CDR3 sequences, less than 50% seen once; the top ten hold approximately 17%. This CDR3 is 13 amino acids long. V lost 6 bases and J 3 bases, leaving 12 bases between the germline ends. Germline values: CDR1 MNHEY, CDR2 SVGAGI. A word on this clonotype: What it recognizes is unknown.

V usage is TRBV6-5 and J usage is TRBJ2-7; D gene uncertain. The specimen sequenced was blood. The source is a woman in her sixties in good health. For the CDR3, the DNA is TGTGCCAGCAGAGAGGATGATATCTACGAGCAGTACTTC. Encoded protein: CASREDDIYEQYF.